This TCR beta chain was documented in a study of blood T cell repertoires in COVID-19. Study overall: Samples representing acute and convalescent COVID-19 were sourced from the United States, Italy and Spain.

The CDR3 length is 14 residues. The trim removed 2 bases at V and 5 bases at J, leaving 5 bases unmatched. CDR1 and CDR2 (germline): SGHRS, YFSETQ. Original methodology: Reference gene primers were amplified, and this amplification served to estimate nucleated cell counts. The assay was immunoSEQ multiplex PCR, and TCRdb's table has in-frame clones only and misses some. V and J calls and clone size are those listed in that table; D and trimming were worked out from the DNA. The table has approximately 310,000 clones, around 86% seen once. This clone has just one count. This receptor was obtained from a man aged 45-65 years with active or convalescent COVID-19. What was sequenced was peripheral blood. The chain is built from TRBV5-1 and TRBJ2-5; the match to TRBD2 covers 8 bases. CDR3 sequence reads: CASSFGAGVETQYF. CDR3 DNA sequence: TGCGCCAGCAGCTTCGGAGCGGGAGTTGAGACCCAGTACTTC.